The rows below give T cell receptor beta chains drawn from one sample of a study of shared clonotypes between healthy human individuals. The data were produced by immunoSEQ multiplex PCR, yet TCRdb's version contains in-frame clones alone and is incomplete. Of 450,000 to 500,000 clones listed, over 65% are singletons. The sample was PBMCs. These receptors were obtained from a woman between 40 and 55 years old in good health. Some clones in this sample may be carry-over from other donors' samples. Both conserved end residues are part of each CDR3. The order of the fields is J gene, CDR3 length, clone size, D gene, V gene, CDR3 DNA, CDR3 protein. D genes are given only for firm matches. Clone size is shown for a subset of rows, as once, few, many or a class of expanded clone.

J: TRBJ2-1; length: 11; size: NA; D: NA; V: TRBV20-1; DNA: TGCAGTGCTAGATCGGTAATTGAGCAGTTCTTC; CDR3: CSARSVIEQFF
J: TRBJ2-7; length: 14; size: NA; D: TRBD1; V: TRBV18; DNA: TGTGCCAGCTCGCCCCGGGACAGGGGATGGGAGCAGTACTTC; CDR3: CASSPRDRGWEQYF
J: TRBJ1-2; length: 13; size: NA; D: TRBD1; V: TRBV7-9; DNA: TGTGCCAGCAGCCCCCGGACAGGGTATGGCTACACCTTC; CDR3: CASSPRTGYGYTF
J: TRBJ2-3; length: 12; size: few; D: NA; V: TRBV18; DNA: TGTGCCAGCTCACCTTCCATGCATACGCAGTATTTT; CDR3: CASSPSMHTQYF
J: TRBJ2-3; length: 19; size: once; D: TRBD2; V: TRBV7-3; DNA: TGTGCCAGCAGCCCCCTCGGACTAGCGGGAGGTTTCGGCACAGATACGCAGTATTTT; CDR3: CASSPLGLAGGFGTDTQYF
J: TRBJ2-7; length: 15; size: once; D: TRBD1; V: TRBV28; DNA: TGTGCCAGCAGCCCCCAGGGACAGGGGACCTACGAGCAGTACTTC; CDR3: CASSPQGQGTYEQYF
J: TRBJ2-7; length: 14; size: few; D: NA; V: TRBV9; DNA: TGTGCCAGCAGCGTAGCGGGAGTGGCCTACGAGCAGTACTTC; CDR3: CASSVAGVAYEQYF
J: TRBJ2-5; length: 14; size: NA; D: NA; V: TRBV28; DNA: TGTGCCAGCAGTTTTCTAGCGACCCAAGAGACCCAGTACTTC; CDR3: CASSFLATQETQYF
J: TRBJ1-2; length: 14; size: NA; D: NA; V: TRBV27; DNA: TGTGCCAGCACCCAAAATGGGGGGGAGACTGGCTACACCTTC; CDR3: CASTQNGGETGYTF
J: TRBJ2-7; length: 12; size: NA; D: NA; V: TRBV5-1; DNA: TGCGCCAGCAGCTTGGGTGCTTCCGAGCAGTACTTC; CDR3: CASSLGASEQYF
J: TRBJ2-2; length: 15; size: NA; D: NA; V: TRBV4-1; DNA: TGCGCCAGCAGCCAAGTCGGCAGGGCAATCGGGGAGCTGTTTTTT; CDR3: CASSQVGRAIGELFF
J: TRBJ2-1; length: 16; size: NA; D: TRBD2; V: TRBV5-1; DNA: TGCGCCAGCAGCTCCCTGACTAGCGGGGGTGGGACTGAGCAGTTCTTC; CDR3: CASSSLTSGGGTEQFF
J: TRBJ2-2; length: 14; size: NA; D: TRBD2; V: TRBV15; DNA: TGTGCCACCAGCAGAGAAGCGGGACGGGGGGAGCTGTTTTTT; CDR3: CATSREAGRGELFF
J: TRBJ1-4; length: 15; size: NA; D: TRBD1; V: TRBV19; DNA: TGTGCCAGCCTTGGGACAGGGACGGTCCAAGAAAAACTGTTTTTT; CDR3: CASLGTGTVQEKLFF
J: TRBJ1-4; length: 10; size: once; D: NA; V: TRBV21-1; DNA: TGTGCCAGCAGGTCGGGCCGGAGTCTCTTT; CDR3: CASRSGRSLF
J: TRBJ2-1; length: 15; size: few; D: NA; V: TRBV6-5; DNA: TGTGCCAGCAGCCCCCGGGCGGGTGGTTACAATGAGCAGTTCTTC; CDR3: CASSPRAGGYNEQFF
J: TRBJ1-4; length: 16; size: NA; D: NA; V: TRBV27; DNA: TGTGCCAGCAGCAAGGGGATAGGGACGCCTAATGAAAAACTGTTTTTT; CDR3: CASSKGIGTPNEKLFF
J: TRBJ1-1; length: 14; size: NA; D: NA; V: TRBV5-6; DNA: TGCGCCAGCAGCTTGGAACAGGGCCTAACTGAAGCTTTCTTT; CDR3: CASSLEQGLTEAFF
J: TRBJ2-1; length: 14; size: NA; D: TRBD2; V: TRBV7-3; DNA: TGTGCCAGCAGCTTACTAGCGGGAGCCCATGAGCAGTTCTTC; CDR3: CASSLLAGAHEQFF
J: TRBJ2-1; length: 14; size: once; D: NA; V: TRBV30; DNA: TGTGCCTGGAGACAGGAAAGCTCCTACAATGAGCAGTTCTTC; CDR3: CAWRQESSYNEQFF
J: TRBJ2-1; length: 16; size: NA; D: NA; V: TRBV7-9; DNA: TGTGCCAGCAGCTCTCTGATGACCGGGACCGGCAATGAGCAGTTCTTC; CDR3: CASSSLMTGTGNEQFF
J: TRBJ2-5; length: 14; size: once; D: TRBD1; V: TRBV7-9; DNA: TGTGCCAGCAGCTCAGGACAGGCAGGGCAGACCCAGTACTTC; CDR3: CASSSGQAGQTQYF
J: TRBJ2-1; length: 10; size: NA; D: NA; V: TRBV28; DNA: TGTGCCAGCAGTTTCAGGGAGCAGTTCTTC; CDR3: CASSFREQFF
J: TRBJ2-1; length: 12; size: NA; D: NA; V: TRBV15; DNA: TGTGCCACCAGAAAGGGTCAGAATGAGCAGTTCTTC; CDR3: CATRKGQNEQFF
J: TRBJ1-4; length: 15; size: many; D: TRBD1; V: TRBV7-9; DNA: TGTGCCAGCACCCCGGGGTTGACAGGGCCCGAAAAACTGTTTTTT; CDR3: CASTPGLTGPEKLFF
J: TRBJ1-4; length: 13; size: NA; D: NA; V: TRBV5-3; DNA: TGTGCCAGCGGACAGATCTTAAATGAAAAACTGTTTTTT; CDR3: CASGQILNEKLFF
J: TRBJ2-1; length: 16; size: NA; D: TRBD2; V: TRBV5-1; DNA: TGCGCCAGCAGCCCTCGACTAGCCCGCTCCTACAATGAGCAGTTCTTC; CDR3: CASSPRLARSYNEQFF
J: TRBJ2-5; length: 16; size: NA; D: TRBD2; V: TRBV6-1; DNA: TGTGCCAGCAGTGTAAGACTAGCGGGAGGGGAAGAGACCCAGTACTTC; CDR3: CASSVRLAGGEETQYF
J: TRBJ2-1; length: 16; size: once; D: TRBD2; V: TRBV6-4; DNA: TGTGCCAGCAGTGATCTAGCGGGAGGGCCTGTCAGTGAGCAGTTCTTC; CDR3: CASSDLAGGPVSEQFF